Listed below are T cell receptor beta chains from one sample, sequenced in a study of tumor-infiltrating lymphocytes in localized non-small cell lung cancer. The method was immunoSEQ multiplex PCR; TCRdb's version includes in-frame clones alone and lacks a portion of them. The sample lists 10,000 or so clones; around 80% were seen once. What was sequenced was uninvolved lung tissue not adjacent to the tumor. The receptors originated from a human donor with non-small cell lung cancer. Each CDR3 is given without its conserved first and last residue. Each record gives: CDR3 protein, J gene, V gene, D gene, CDR3 length. D genes are given only for firm matches.

ASSLMAGAARYGYT	TRBJ1-2	TRBV5-6	-	14
ASSEKGAIWRTEAF	TRBJ1-1	TRBV6-1	-	14
ASSDLAGGSTDTQY	TRBJ2-3	TRBV19	TRBD2	14
ASSQDRVKGYGYT	TRBJ1-2	TRBV4-3	TRBD1	13
ASSLAAYNEQF	TRBJ2-1	TRBV7-7	-	11
ASSYSTGADTQY	TRBJ2-3	TRBV6-5	TRBD1	12
ASSSTNTRGFEAF	TRBJ1-1	TRBV6-5	-	13
ASSVGRPSEQY	TRBJ2-7	TRBV27	-	11
ASRETSGRGIYTDTQY	TRBJ2-3	TRBV28	TRBD2	16
ASSQAARQETQY	TRBJ2-5	TRBV4-1	-	12
ASSFERGDGDTQY	TRBJ2-3	TRBV7-2	TRBD2	13
ASSYSFEQY	TRBJ2-7	TRBV6-5	-	9
ASSTQGSANEKLF	TRBJ1-4	TRBV19	-	13
ASSLLGTRADTQY	TRBJ2-3	TRBV27	TRBD2	13
ASSLFQRRQY	TRBJ2-7	TRBV28	-	10
SGRMGDEKLF	TRBJ1-4	TRBV29-1	-	10
ASSLGTTSGALGETQY	TRBJ2-5	TRBV11-2	TRBD2	16
ASSAGRGPYNEQF	TRBJ2-1	TRBV7-2	-	13
ASSFPSGAGRETQY	TRBJ2-5	TRBV7-2	TRBD2	14
ASREIRDRLYEQY	TRBJ2-7	TRBV6-6	TRBD1	13
ASSLGGSNEKLF	TRBJ1-4	TRBV5-1	-	12
ASSQVIQAGNTIY	TRBJ1-3	TRBV4-2	-	13
ASRSAGSGNTIY	TRBJ1-3	TRBV27	-	12
ASTSGGHYGYT	TRBJ1-2	TRBV28	-	11